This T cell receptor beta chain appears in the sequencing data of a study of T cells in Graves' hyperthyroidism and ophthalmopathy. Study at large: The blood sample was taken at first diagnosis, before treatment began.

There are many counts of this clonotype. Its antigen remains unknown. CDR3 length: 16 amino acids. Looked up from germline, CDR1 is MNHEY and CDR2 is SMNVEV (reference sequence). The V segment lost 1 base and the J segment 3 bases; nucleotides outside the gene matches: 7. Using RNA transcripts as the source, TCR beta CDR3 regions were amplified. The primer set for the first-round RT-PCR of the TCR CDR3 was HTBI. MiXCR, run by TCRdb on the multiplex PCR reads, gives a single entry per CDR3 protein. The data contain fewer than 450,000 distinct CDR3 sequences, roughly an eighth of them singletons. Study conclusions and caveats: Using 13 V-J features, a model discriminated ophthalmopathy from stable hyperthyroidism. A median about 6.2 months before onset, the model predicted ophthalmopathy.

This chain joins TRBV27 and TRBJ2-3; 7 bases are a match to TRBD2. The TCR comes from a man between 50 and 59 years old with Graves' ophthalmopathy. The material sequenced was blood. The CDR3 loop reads CASSLLGEGGTDTQYF. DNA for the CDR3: TGTGCCAGCAGTTTATTGGGGGAGGGAGGAACAGATACGCAGTATTTT.